The 20 T cell receptor beta chains in this list originate from one sample, sequenced in a study of cytomegalovirus exposure and HLA in healthy donors. This PCR relied on a set of 60 Vbeta primers and 13 Jbeta primers. Data came from immunoSEQ multiplex PCR; TCRdb stores just in-frame clones and leaves some out. The sample carries around 150,000 clones, about 82% recorded once. Sequencing was done on a sample of PBMCs. These TCRs come from a woman between 40 and 55 years old in good health and CMV-seropositive.

The chain joins TRBV27 to TRBJ2-7; a weak D match, TRBD2 (6 bases). V was clipped by 4 bases and J by 0 bases, with 13 bases between them. Germline V gene lookup returns CDR1 MNHEY and CDR2 SMNVEV (reference sequence). The CDR3 totals 15 residues. Written as DNA, the CDR3 is TGTGCCAGCAGTTCCGGAGGGACCGACTCCTACGAGCAGTACTTC. Translating gives CASSSGGTDSYEQYF.

This chain uses TRBV7-2 with TRBJ2-7, with TRBD2 identical over 9 bases. The germline gives CDR1 SGHTA, CDR2 FQGNSA. The CDR3 runs 15 residues. Trimming cost V 3 bases and J 1 base; bases outside gene matches: 4. The CDR3 coding sequence is TGTGCCAGCAGCTTGGGGACTAGCATGTCCTACGAGCAGTACTTC. Translating it yields CASSLGTSMSYEQYF.

The chain combines TRBV5-6 with TRBJ1-2; no reliable D call. The CDR3 contains 13 residues. Per the germline V gene, CDR1 is SGHDT and CDR2 is YYEEEE. The V end was cut by 0 bases, the J end by 6 bases, with 9 bases between. CDR3 amino acids: CASSLGRSHGYTF. For the CDR3, the DNA is TGTGCCAGCAGCTTGGGCAGGTCCCATGGCTACACCTTC.

V usage is TRBV5-4 and J usage is TRBJ2-2; 9 nucleotides match TRBD2. The junction had 7 bases not matched to a gene; V was cut back by 0 bases and J by 7 bases. There are 16 residues in the CDR3. Per germline, CDR1 SGHNT and CDR2 YYREEE (reference sequence). In DNA form, the CDR3 reads TGTGCCAGCAGCTTGGGGCTAGCGGGGTCCGGCGGGGAGCTGTTTTTT. Residues: CASSLGLAGSGGELFF.

The chain couples TRBV15 to TRBJ2-3; D is perhaps TRBD1 (5 bases). V gave up 2 bases and J gave up 0 bases, with 12 bases separating them. Looked up from germline, CDR1 is LNHNV and CDR2 is YYDKDF (reference sequence). The CDR3 runs 16 residues. The CDR3 bases are TGTGCCACCAGCAGATCGACAGCTCCTAGCACAGATACGCAGTATTTT. This sequence encodes CATSRSTAPSTDTQYF. The whole variable domain, filled in from reference TRBV15 and TRBJ2-3, reads DAMVIQNPRYQVTQFGKPVTLSCSQTLNHNVMYWYQQKSSQAPKLLFHYYDKDFNNEADTPDNFQSRRPNTSFCFLDIRSPGLGDTAMYLCATSRSTAPSTDTQYFGPGTRLTVL.

The rearrangement joins TRBV7-2 to TRBJ2-3; D gene unclear. Trimming took off 5 bases at V and 4 bases at J, with 13 bases between the two ends. The CDR3 sequence is 14 residues long. Germline V gene sequence: CDR1 SGHTA, CDR2 FQGNSA. CDR3: CASSPIPGSDTQYF. The CDR3 DNA reads TGTGCCAGCAGCCCGATTCCAGGCTCAGATACGCAGTATTTT.

The CDR3 DNA reads as TGTGCCACCATGCGGGCATACGAGCAGTACTTC. Its protein product is CATMRAYEQYF. The rearrangement uses TRBV27 and TRBJ2-7, with D possibly being TRBD2 (5 bases). The CDR3 has 11 amino acids. CDR1 and CDR2 from the germline V gene are MNHEY and SMNVEV (reference sequence). Between the trimmed V and J ends, which lost 10 bases and 4 bases, there was a span of 11 bases.

This clone was seen just once. The gene calls are TRBV5-1 and TRBJ2-7; D remains unclear. The germline V gene has CDR1 SGHRS and CDR2 YFSETQ. Trimming removed 0 bases at V and 5 bases at J, with 3 bases between. The CDR3 is 11 residues long. CDR3 sequence: CASSLANEQYF. In nucleotides, the CDR3 is TGCGCCAGCAGCTTGGCCAACGAGCAGTACTTC. The whole variable domain, remainder taken from reference TRBV5-1 and TRBJ2-7, is KAGVTQTPRYLIKTRGQQVTLSCSPISGHRSVSWYQQTPGQGLQFLFEYFSETQRNKGNFPGRFSGRQFSNSRSEMNVSTLELGDSALYLCASSLANEQYFGPGTRLTVT.

This chain joins TRBV27 and TRBJ2-7, with 7 bases lining up with TRBD2. The CDR3 totals 12 residues. With 6 bases clipped from V and 6 bases from J, the junction kept 5 bases outside the gene matches. Germline CDR1 reads MNHEY; CDR2 reads SMNVEV (reference sequence). In DNA form, the CDR3 reads TGTGCCAGCAGACCAGGGAGGGGCGAGCAGTACTTC. Its protein is CASRPGRGEQYF.

CDR3 nucleotides: TGCAGCGCAGGTGGAGGGGTAACTAATGAAAAACTGTTTTTT. It yields the protein CSAGGGVTNEKLFF. The V and J genes are TRBV29-1 and TRBJ1-4, with D perhaps TRBD1 (5 bases). The V end was cut by 7 bases, the J end by 1 base, with 13 bases between. Germline lookup yields CDR1 SQVTM and CDR2 ANQGSEA. CDR3 size: 14 residues.

Note on this clone: The same CDR3 can be traced to other DNA sequences in this sample. CDR3 coding DNA: TGTGCCAGCAGTTACTCGAGGGGGACTGAAGCTTTCTTT. It is translated as CASSYSRGTEAFF. The chain is built from TRBV6-5 and TRBJ1-1; tentatively, D is TRBD1 (6 bases). V lost 0 bases and J 5 bases, leaving 7 bases between the germline ends. The CDR3 totals 13 residues. Germline CDR1 and CDR2: MNHEY and SVGAGI.

This clone was counted between two and nine times. The V gene is TRBV5-1, the J gene TRBJ2-3; TRBD2 agrees at 7 bases. V lost 0 bases and J lost 4; bases outside the gene matches: 11. The CDR3 sequence is 17 residues long. Germline V CDR1 and CDR2: SGHRS, YFSETQ. The CDR3 DNA sequence: TGCGCCAGCAGCTTGGGCGGGGCGGGACTACTCGCAGATACGCAGTATTTT. This gives the protein CASSLGGAGLLADTQYF.

CDR3 DNA: TGTGCCAGCTCACCGACAGGCACCTATAATTCACCCCTCCACTTT. It is translated as CASSPTGTYNSPLHF. The chain uses TRBV18 and TRBJ1-6; possibly TRBD1 for D (6 bases). This CDR3 comprises 15 residues. Trimming took off 3 bases at V and 2 bases at J, with 8 bases between the two ends. Germline V gene lookup returns CDR1 KGHSH and CDR2 LQKENI.

The chain combines TRBV27 with TRBJ1-4; maybe TRBD1 (5 bases). Trimming took 3 bases from V and 4 from J, leaving 9 bases between them. The CDR3 extends over 14 amino acids. Germline V gives CDR1 MNHEY, CDR2 SMNVEV (reference sequence). The chain's CDR3 is CASSFRGNNEKLFF. CDR3 sequence (DNA): TGTGCCAGCAGTTTCCGGGGGAATAATGAAAAACTGTTTTTT.

This clone was counted once. The chain is built from TRBV4-2 and TRBJ2-7, with D perhaps matching TRBD1 (6 bases). V gave up 9 bases and J gave up 2 bases, with 14 bases separating them. The CDR3 extends over 13 amino acids. CDR1 is LGHNA and CDR2 is YNFKEQ in the germline V gene. CDR3 coding DNA: TGTGCCAGGTGGGCCAGGGGTCCCTACGAGCAGTACTTC. This gives the protein CARWARGPYEQYF.

The rearrangement joins TRBV6-4 to TRBJ2-1; 10 positions agree with TRBD1. CDR3 length equals 14 residues. With V trimmed by 4 bases and J by 6 bases, 3 bases remained unmatched. CDR1 and CDR2 (germline): MRHNA, SNTAGT. This chain's CDR3 is CASSVGTGANEQFF. The DNA for the CDR3 is TGTGCCAGCAGTGTTGGGACAGGGGCCAATGAGCAGTTCTTC.

The rearrangement uses TRBV10-3 and TRBJ2-5; tentative D call: TRBD1 (5 bases). V was trimmed by 4 bases and J by 2 bases, leaving 5 bases between them. CDR1 is ENHRY and CDR2 is SYGVKD in the germline V gene. The CDR3 runs 12 residues. The CDR3 loop is CAISGQQETQYF. As DNA, the CDR3 is TGTGCCATCAGTGGACAGCAAGAGACCCAGTACTTC.

The V and J genes are TRBV12-5 and TRBJ2-7; 7 bases match TRBD2. Looked up from germline, CDR1 is LGHNT and CDR2 is FRNRAP. The CDR3 spans 12 residues. J gave up 7 bases and V 3 bases, and 3 bases lay outside the gene matches. CDR3 loop: CASGLPGGEQYF. The CDR3 DNA reads as TGTGCTAGTGGTTTACCGGGAGGAGAGCAGTACTTC.

The chain is built from TRBV19 and TRBJ1-1, with 7 bases aligning to TRBD1. CDR3 length equals 15 residues. V gave up 4 bases and J gave up 10 bases; unmatched junction bases: 15. CDR1 is LNHDA, CDR2 SQIVND, per germline (reference sequence). The CDR3 DNA reads as TGTGCCAGTAGTACTAAGACAGGGTTAGGATTCCGAGCTTTCTTT. Its translation is CASSTKTGLGFRAFF.

The rearrangement links TRBV6-6 to TRBJ2-7, with D unclear. The germline V gene has CDR1 MNHNY and CDR2 SVGAGI (reference sequence). CDR3 length: 13 residues. V was cut by 0 bases and J by 2 bases, with 5 bases left in between. The CDR3, as DNA: TGTGCCAGCAGTTACTCGTCCACCTACGAGCAGTACTTC. It specifies CASSYSSTYEQYF.